The clone carrying this T cell receptor beta chain was observed a few times. Its matching antigen is unknown. A single record per CDR3 protein comes from TCRdb applying MiXCR to the 5' RACE reads. The sample gives under 250,000 distinct CDR3 sequences, roughly 12% of which show up once; 4% to 5% is in the top ten. The sample originates from a study of identical twins. Study observations and caveats: Model-predicted out-of-frame TCR alpha sharing fell below observed values in monozygotic twins. Invariant MAIT and iNKT cells may have partly biased zero-insertion analyses. Beta out-of-frame sequences showed weaker excess twin sharing.

The CDR3 has 15 residues. Germline V gives CDR1 LGHDT, CDR2 YNNKEL (reference sequence). The V gene end was trimmed by 2 bases and the J gene end by 3 bases; junction bases not matched to a gene: 7. The same specimen was also included in a second study, on yellow fever vaccine responses in identical twins.

This sequence joins TRBV3-1 and TRBJ2-7; 7 bases are shared with TRBD2. The sequenced sample consisted of memory (CD45RO+) T cells sorted from blood. The source is a young woman in good health. CDR3 DNA sequence: TGTGCCAGCAGCCAATCTAGCGGCCTTAGCTACGAGCAGTACTTC. Encoded protein: CASSQSSGLSYEQYF.